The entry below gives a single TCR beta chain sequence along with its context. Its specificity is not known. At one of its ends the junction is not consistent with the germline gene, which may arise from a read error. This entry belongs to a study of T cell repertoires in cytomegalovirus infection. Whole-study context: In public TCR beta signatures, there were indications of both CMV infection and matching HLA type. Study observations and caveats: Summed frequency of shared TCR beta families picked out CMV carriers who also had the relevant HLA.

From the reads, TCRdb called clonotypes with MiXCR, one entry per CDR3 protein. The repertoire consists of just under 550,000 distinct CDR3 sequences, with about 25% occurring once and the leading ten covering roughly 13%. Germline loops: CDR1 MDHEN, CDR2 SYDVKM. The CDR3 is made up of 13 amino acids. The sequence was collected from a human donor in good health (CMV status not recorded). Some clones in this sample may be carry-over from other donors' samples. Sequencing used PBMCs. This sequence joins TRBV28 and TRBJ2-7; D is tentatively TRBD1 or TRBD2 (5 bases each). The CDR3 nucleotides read TGTGCCAGCAGCTCCCCTTCCGGAACAGGTGGGGGCTTC. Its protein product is CASSSPSGTGGGF.